This T cell receptor beta chain derives from a study of CD8 T cells in ankylosing spondylitis. Overall study findings and caveats: Matched ankylosing spondylitis synovial fluid reportedly showed significant enrichment of disease-linked clones. It appeared that ankylosing spondylitis blood was characterized by a TCR beta motif of about 8 highly homologous variants.

The TCR beta libraries were generated through quantitative 5'-RACE incorporating molecular barcodes. TCRdb analysed the 5' RACE reads with MiXCR anew, one entry per CDR3 protein. Of around 450,000 distinct CDR3 sequences listed, 26% are singletons. Points on this clonotype: Its antigen is undetermined.

Deletions cut 0 bases from V and 2 bases from J, with 9 bases between. This CDR3 contains 15 residues. Germline loops: CDR1 KGHSH, CDR2 LQKENI. The TCR sequence derives from a male donor with ankylosing spondylitis. The sequencing input was blood, either unsorted or a sorted T cell fraction (not recorded which). V usage is TRBV18 and J usage is TRBJ2-3; D possibly corresponds to TRBD2 (6 bases). The DNA for the CDR3 is TGTGCCAGCTCACCACCTAGCGGTTCCACAGATACGCAGTATTTT. Its translation is CASSPPSGSTDTQYF.